The sequence of this T cell receptor (beta chain) was determined in a study of cytomegalovirus exposure and HLA in healthy donors. A multiplex PCR was run with 60 Vbeta primers and 13 Jbeta primers. Clones were sequenced by immunoSEQ multiplex PCR, and TCRdb holds only the in-frame ones, with some missing. This table has 200,000 or so clones, roughly 80% appearing once. The germline gives CDR1 GTSNPN, CDR2 SVGIG (reference sequence). Deletions cut 0 bases from V and 5 bases from J, with 17 bases between. This CDR3 is 16 amino acids long. V and J are TRBV30 and TRBJ1-5; the D gene is possibly TRBD1 (5 bases). Sequencing used PBMCs. This TCR came from a girl aged 5-17 years in good health and CMV-seronegative. CDR3 nucleotide sequence: TGTGCCTGGAGTGTTGACCAGGGCGCCCTCGATCAGCCCCAGCATTTT. It specifies CAWSVDQGALDQPQHF.